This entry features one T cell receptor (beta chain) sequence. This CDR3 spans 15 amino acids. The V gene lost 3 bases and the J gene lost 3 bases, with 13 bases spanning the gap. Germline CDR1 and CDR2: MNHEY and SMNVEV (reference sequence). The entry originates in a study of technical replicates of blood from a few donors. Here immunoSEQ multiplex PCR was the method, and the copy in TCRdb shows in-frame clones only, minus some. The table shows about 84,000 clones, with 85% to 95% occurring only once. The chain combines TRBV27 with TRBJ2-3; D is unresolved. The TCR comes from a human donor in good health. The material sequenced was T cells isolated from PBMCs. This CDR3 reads CASSLSGLGTDTQYF. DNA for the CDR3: TGTGCCAGCAGTTTGTCGGGTCTCGGAACAGATACGCAGTATTTT.